Listed below are T cell receptor beta chains from one sample, sequenced in a study of cytomegalovirus exposure and HLA in healthy donors. The table came from immunoSEQ multiplex PCR; TCRdb's copy has only in-frame clones and leaves some out. The table lists around 90,000 clones, approximately 81% of them singletons, with 6.5% to 9% in the top ten. Material for sequencing was PBMCs. Source of these receptors: a man aged 35-49 years in good health and CMV-seropositive. The CDR3 runs from the conserved cysteine through the conserved F or W. The order of the fields is D gene, clone size, V gene, J gene, CDR3 protein, CDR3 DNA. D genes are given only for firm matches. Where a row states a size, it is once, few, many or the class of an expanded clone; other rows omit it.

D gene: NA; clone size: NA; V gene: TRBV28; J gene: TRBJ2-7; CDR3 protein: CASGFQRPGTRSYEQYF; CDR3 DNA: TGTGCCAGCGGATTCCAAAGGCCGGGAACCCGCTCGTACGAGCAGTACTTC
D gene: TRBD1; clone size: NA; V gene: TRBV18; J gene: TRBJ2-7; CDR3 protein: CASSPGTGPYEQYF; CDR3 DNA: TGTGCCAGCTCACCGGGGACAGGGCCCTACGAGCAGTACTTC
D gene: NA; clone size: NA; V gene: TRBV27; J gene: TRBJ2-3; CDR3 protein: CASSLQGRSDTQYF; CDR3 DNA: TGTGCCAGCAGTCTACAGGGGAGGTCAGATACGCAGTATTTT
D gene: TRBD1; clone size: NA; V gene: TRBV6-5; J gene: TRBJ1-2; CDR3 protein: CASSYDFRGSYGYTF; CDR3 DNA: TGTGCCAGCAGCTACGACTTCAGGGGGTCGTATGGCTACACCTTC
D gene: TRBD1; clone size: few; V gene: TRBV11-2; J gene: TRBJ1-1; CDR3 protein: CASSSKGQYNTEAFF; CDR3 DNA: TGTGCCAGCAGCTCAAAGGGACAGTATAACACTGAAGCTTTCTTT
D gene: TRBD1; clone size: NA; V gene: TRBV18; J gene: TRBJ1-1; CDR3 protein: CASSPRDRDAEAFF; CDR3 DNA: TGTGCCAGCTCACCCCGGGACAGGGACGCTGAAGCTTTCTTT
D gene: TRBD1; clone size: NA; V gene: TRBV6-5; J gene: TRBJ1-2; CDR3 protein: CASRQDRGGYGYTF; CDR3 DNA: TGTGCCAGCAGACAGGACAGGGGCGGCTATGGCTACACCTTC
D gene: TRBD1; clone size: NA; V gene: TRBV7-2; J gene: TRBJ1-2; CDR3 protein: CASSSWDRGSYGYTF; CDR3 DNA: TGTGCCAGCAGCTCCTGGGACAGGGGATCCTATGGCTACACCTTC
D gene: NA; clone size: NA; V gene: TRBV6-4; J gene: TRBJ1-5; CDR3 protein: CASSEEHNQPQHF; CDR3 DNA: TGTGCCAGCAGTGAGGAGCACAATCAGCCCCAGCATTTT
D gene: NA; clone size: NA; V gene: TRBV28; J gene: TRBJ1-5; CDR3 protein: CASSLARGTSNQPQHF; CDR3 DNA: TGTGCCAGCAGCCTGGCCAGGGGAACCTCCAATCAGCCCCAGCATTTT
D gene: TRBD1; clone size: NA; V gene: TRBV19; J gene: TRBJ2-1; CDR3 protein: CASRGTGNEDEQFF; CDR3 DNA: TGTGCCAGTAGGGGGACAGGGAATGAGGATGAGCAGTTCTTC
D gene: TRBD1; clone size: NA; V gene: TRBV7-9; J gene: TRBJ1-4; CDR3 protein: CASSSGQGGEKLFF; CDR3 DNA: TGTGCCAGCAGCTCCGGACAGGGAGGGGAAAAACTGTTTTTT
D gene: TRBD2; clone size: NA; V gene: TRBV5-1; J gene: TRBJ2-3; CDR3 protein: CASREIGGGATDTQYF; CDR3 DNA: TGCGCCAGCAGGGAAATTGGCGGGGGGGCCACAGATACGCAGTATTTT
D gene: NA; clone size: NA; V gene: TRBV5-5; J gene: TRBJ2-2; CDR3 protein: CASSPLRTDNTGELFF; CDR3 DNA: TGTGCCAGCAGCCCCCTCCGGACAGATAACACCGGGGAGCTGTTTTTT
D gene: NA; clone size: few; V gene: TRBV7-8; J gene: TRBJ2-5; CDR3 protein: CASSLTGIQETQYF; CDR3 DNA: TGTGCCAGCAGCCTTACAGGGATCCAAGAGACCCAGTACTTC
D gene: TRBD2; clone size: NA; V gene: TRBV19; J gene: TRBJ2-3; CDR3 protein: CASSIEVAGRTDTQYF; CDR3 DNA: TGTGCCAGTAGTATTGAGGTAGCGGGACGCACAGATACGCAGTATTTT
D gene: NA; clone size: once; V gene: TRBV5-1; J gene: TRBJ1-1; CDR3 protein: CASSGTGLNTEAFF; CDR3 DNA: TGCGCCAGCAGCGGAACAGGGTTGAACACTGAAGCTTTCTTT
D gene: TRBD1; clone size: NA; V gene: TRBV5-1; J gene: TRBJ2-3; CDR3 protein: CASSKQGWADTQYF; CDR3 DNA: TGCGCCAGCAGCAAACAGGGGTGGGCAGATACGCAGTATTTT
D gene: TRBD2; clone size: few; V gene: TRBV14; J gene: TRBJ2-3; CDR3 protein: CASSQDRSLRTSRADTQYF; CDR3 DNA: TGTGCCAGCAGCCAAGATCGATCCCTCCGGACTAGCCGCGCAGATACGCAGTATTTT
D gene: TRBD1; clone size: NA; V gene: TRBV27; J gene: TRBJ2-7; CDR3 protein: CASTRQGSYEQYF; CDR3 DNA: TGTGCCAGCACAAGACAGGGTTCCTACGAGCAGTACTTC